Shown below are 29 T cell receptor beta chains from a single sample sequenced in a study of T cell responses to AZD1222 COVID-19 vaccine. Assay: immunoSEQ multiplex PCR; the TCRdb copy retains only in-frame clones and omits some. The sample contains more than 85,000 clones, 88% of which appear only once. The sequencing here drew on peripheral blood, taken on day 0 of AZD1222 vaccination. Every receptor here comes from an adult in good health.

This rearrangement joins TRBV3-1 (or the pseudogene TRBV3-2) to TRBJ2-1; 9 bases match TRBD1. Trimming cost V 4 bases and J 4 bases; bases outside gene matches: 5. CDR3 length: 15 amino acids. The germline CDR1 and CDR2 sequences are LGHDT and YNNKEL (reference sequence). CDR3 sequence reads: CASSPTGGGYNEQFF. In nucleotides, the CDR3 is TGTGCCAGCAGCCCGACAGGGGGAGGGTACAATGAGCAGTTCTTC.

The V and J genes are TRBV25-1 and TRBJ2-7; D is unclear. V was shortened by 4 bases and J by 6 bases, with 10 bases between the two germline ends. From germline, CDR1 is MGHDK and CDR2 SYGVNS. This CDR3 comprises 12 residues. The CDR3 sequence is CASSAWAPEQYF. The DNA of the CDR3 is TGTGCCAGCAGTGCTTGGGCTCCCGAGCAGTACTTC.

V usage is TRBV2 and J usage is TRBJ1-3, with D perhaps TRBD1 (5 bases). V dropped 6 bases and J dropped 1 base, with 13 bases sitting between them. The CDR3 has 15 residues. Germline lookup yields CDR1 SNHLY and CDR2 FYNNEI. The CDR3 loop is CASRGTGGSGNTIYF. The CDR3 region has the DNA TGTGCCAGCAGGGGTACAGGTGGGTCTGGAAACACCATATATTTT.

V is TRBV28 and J is TRBJ1-2; D is unresolved. Trimming removed 7 bases at V and 4 bases at J, with 13 bases between. The CDR3 is 13 amino acids. CDR1 and CDR2 (germline): MDHEN, SYDVKM. The CDR3 DNA is TGTGCCAGCACCTCCCTACATGCCTATGGCTACACCTTC. This encodes CASTSLHAYGYTF.

J is TRBJ1-5 and V is TRBV19; a weak D match, TRBD1 (6 bases). CDR3 size: 15 residues. Trimming removed 3 bases at V and 3 bases at J, with 12 bases between. From germline, CDR1 is LNHDA and CDR2 SQIVND (reference sequence). In DNA form, the CDR3 reads TGTGCCAGTAGTATGACCGGACAGTCCAATCAGCCCCAGCATTTT. Protein: CASSMTGQSNQPQHF.

The chain joins TRBV11-2 to TRBJ2-2; D perhaps matches TRBD2 (7 bases). V lost 7 bases, J lost 3 bases, and 21 bases lay in between. This CDR3 has 17 residues. The germline V gene encodes CDR1 SGHAT and CDR2 FQNNGV. The CDR3: CASTPPLGGRDTGELFF. CDR3 sequence (DNA): TGTGCCAGCACCCCCCCCCTAGGGGGGAGGGACACCGGGGAGCTGTTTTTT.

J is TRBJ2-4 and V is TRBV5-6, with a tentative D call TRBD1 (7 bases). Germline lookup yields CDR1 SGHDT and CDR2 YYEEEE. The V end was cut by 4 bases, the J end by 8 bases, with 16 bases between. CDR3 length equals 14 residues. The DNA of the CDR3 is TGTGCCAGCAGCAATAGCAGGGGGGCGGACATTCAGTACTTC. As protein: CASSNSRGADIQYF.

This sequence joins TRBV6-5 and TRBJ2-3, with TRBD1 matching over 9 bases. The CDR3 has 13 amino acids. Germline V gives CDR1 MNHEY, CDR2 SVGAGI. V was pared by 6 bases and J by 3 bases, with 1 base of the junction left unmatched. As DNA, the CDR3 is TGTGCCAGCAGAGACAGGGGGACAGATACGCAGTATTTT. It translates to CASRDRGTDTQYF.

V and J are TRBV11-2 and TRBJ1-2; the D is unclear. The CDR3 has 11 amino acids. Germline V gene sequence: CDR1 SGHAT, CDR2 FQNNGV. V dropped 7 bases and J dropped 4 bases, with 7 bases sitting between them. For the CDR3, the DNA is TGTGCCAGCACCCCAGGCTATGGCTACACCTTC. It encodes CASTPGYGYTF.

The gene calls are TRBV6-2 or TRBV6-3 and TRBJ2-3; 7 nucleotides match TRBD1. The CDR3 length is 15 residues. Trimming cost V 6 bases and J 1 base; bases outside gene matches: 7. Looked up from germline, CDR1 is MNHEY and CDR2 is SVGEGT. The CDR3 is CASSQTGRRTDTQYF. CDR3 DNA sequence: TGTGCCAGCAGCCAGACAGGGCGGCGCACAGATACGCAGTATTTT.

The rearrangement links TRBV18 to TRBJ1-1; 9 bases line up with TRBD1. Germline V gene lookup returns CDR1 KGHSH and CDR2 LQKENI. The CDR3 consists of 15 residues. Losses at the gene ends were 4 bases for V and 4 bases for J; bases not matched to a gene: 7. CDR3 nucleotides: TGTGCCAGCTCACGACGACAGGGGGAGACCACTGAAGCTTTCTTT. Translation: CASSRRQGETTEAFF.

V is TRBV5-1 and J is TRBJ2-1, with D possibly TRBD1 on 6 matching bases. The CDR3 is 15 residues long. Germline V gene data show CDR1 as SGHRS and CDR2 as YFSETQ. Trimming took 4 bases from V and 7 from J, leaving 18 bases between them. The CDR3 protein is CASSILQGQMNEQFF. CDR3 nucleotide sequence: TGCGCCAGCAGCATTTTACAGGGTCAGATGAATGAGCAGTTCTTC.

The gene calls are TRBV28 and TRBJ2-1, with a weak D call TRBD2 (6 bases). Germline CDR1 and CDR2: MDHEN and SYDVKM. Trimming took 7 bases from V and 6 from J, leaving 13 bases between them. The CDR3 contains 13 residues. The CDR3 coding sequence is TGTGCCAGCACCTGGGACTCCCTCAATGAGCAGTTCTTC. Protein sequence: CASTWDSLNEQFF.

The chain carries TRBV3-1 (or the pseudogene TRBV3-2) and TRBJ2-5; D is perhaps TRBD1 or TRBD2 (5 bases each). The V end lost 2 bases, the J end lost 1 base, and 8 bases lay between the germline ends. CDR3 size: 14 residues. Germline values: CDR1 LGHDT, CDR2 YNNKEL (reference sequence). The CDR3 reads CASSQWGFQETQYF. CDR3 in DNA: TGTGCCAGCAGCCAATGGGGGTTCCAAGAGACCCAGTACTTC.

The rearrangement joins TRBV7-9 to TRBJ1-1; D gene ambiguous. CDR1 SEHNR and CDR2 FQNEAQ come from the germline V gene (reference sequence). Trimming took off 2 bases at V and 4 bases at J, with 5 bases between the two ends. The CDR3 is made up of 12 amino acids. This CDR3 reads CASSLLSTEAFF. The CDR3 DNA reads as TGTGCCAGCAGCTTACTGAGCACTGAAGCTTTCTTT.

This clone is a singleton in its sample. V and J are TRBV7-2 and TRBJ2-2, with D perhaps assigned TRBD1 or TRBD2 (5 bases each). The CDR3 sequence is 13 residues long. Between the trimmed V and J ends, which lost 3 bases and 4 bases, there was a span of 6 bases. In germline, CDR1 is SGHTA, CDR2 FQGNSA. DNA for the CDR3: TGTGCCAGCAGCTTCGGGGCCACCGGGGAGCTGTTTTTT. Protein sequence: CASSFGATGELFF.

The chain combines TRBV6-2 or TRBV6-3 with TRBJ1-2; D is uncertain. The CDR3 consists of 15 residues. V was cut by 2 bases and J by 4 bases, with 14 bases left in between. Germline assignment: CDR1 MNHEY and CDR2 SVGEGT. CDR3 nucleotide sequence: TGTGCCAGCAGTTACACTTTTTCCCAGCCCTATGGCTACACCTTC. Translated: CASSYTFSQPYGYTF.

The V and J genes are TRBV4-3 and TRBJ2-7; TRBD2 matches at 8 bases. Trimming at V came to 4 bases and at J to 2 bases, leaving 10 bases not matched to a gene. In germline, CDR1 is LGHNA, CDR2 YSLEER. The CDR3 runs 16 residues. CDR3 coding DNA: TGCGCCAGCAGCCGAATAGCGGGATCCGGGGCCTACGAGCAGTACTTC. It codes for CASSRIAGSGAYEQYF.

This sequence joins TRBV5-5 and TRBJ2-1; 9 bases align to TRBD2. This CDR3 has 18 residues. Germline V CDR1 and CDR2: SGHKS, YYEKEE (reference sequence). V lost 3 bases, J lost 9 bases, and 19 bases stayed unmatched. The CDR3 spells CASSSQPGAGGRAGEQFF. The CDR3 DNA is TGTGCCAGCAGCTCCCAGCCGGGCGCTGGCGGGAGGGCCGGTGAGCAGTTCTTC.

This clone has more than one count but fewer than ten. The rearrangement links TRBV7-2 to TRBJ1-2, with D perhaps TRBD1 (5 bases). Looked up from germline, CDR1 is SGHTA and CDR2 is FQGNSA. This CDR3 spans 13 amino acids. Trimming took off 4 bases at V and 7 bases at J, with 13 bases between the two ends. The CDR3 spells CASSWDLGSGYTF. CDR3 nucleotides: TGTGCCAGCAGCTGGGACTTGGGCTCTGGCTACACCTTC.

This clone was seen only once. The chain is built from TRBV5-1 and TRBJ2-6; TRBD2 is a possible D gene (5 bases). V lost 4 bases and J lost 0, with 8 bases in between. Germline V gene lookup returns CDR1 SGHRS and CDR2 YFSETQ. The CDR3 loop spans 15 amino acids. The CDR3 DNA sequence: TGCGCCAGCAGCGGAGGATTCTCTGGGGCCAACGTCCTGACTTTC. Translation: CASSGGFSGANVLTF.

The V and J genes are TRBV28 and TRBJ2-6, with 7 bases lining up with TRBD1. CDR3 length: 16 residues. The germline V gene has CDR1 MDHEN and CDR2 SYDVKM. V shed 10 bases and J 0 bases; nucleotides not matched to a gene: 9. The CDR3 DNA reads TGTGCCACACACAGGGGTCAAAGCTCTGGGGCCAACGTCCTGACTTTC. This translates into CATHRGQSSGANVLTF.

This clone occurred once. The chain combines TRBV28 with TRBJ1-5; 8 bases map to TRBD1. From germline, CDR1 is MDHEN and CDR2 SYDVKM. V was clipped by 2 bases and J by 7 bases; unmatched bases: 10. This CDR3 comprises 16 residues. The chain's CDR3 is CASSLIGTGVRQPQHF. The CDR3 DNA reads TGTGCCAGCAGTTTAATCGGGACAGGTGTGCGGCAGCCCCAGCATTTT.

This rearrangement joins TRBV6-5 to TRBJ2-7, with 9 bases identical to TRBD1. CDR3 length: 14 residues. V gave up 5 bases and J gave up 6 bases; unmatched junction bases: 8. CDR1 is MNHEY, CDR2 SVGAGI, per germline. DNA of the CDR3: TGTGCCAGCAGTCGCCCGGGACAGGGTGGCGAGCAGTACTTC. Amino acids: CASSRPGQGGEQYF.

This clone was detected only a few times. The chain carries TRBV29-1 and TRBJ1-1, with 8 bases aligning to TRBD1. Germline V lookup: CDR1 SQVTM, CDR2 ANQGSEA. This CDR3 comprises 15 residues. The junction had 7 bases not matched to a gene; V was cut back by 0 bases and J by 4 bases. The DNA of the CDR3 is TGCAGCGTTGAAGATGGACAGGGTATCGTCACTGAAGCTTTCTTT. Its translation: CSVEDGQGIVTEAFF.

The rearrangement joins TRBV25-1 to TRBJ2-7; tentatively, D is TRBD1 (6 bases). The V end lost 5 bases, the J end lost 2 bases, and 13 bases lay between the germline ends. The length of the CDR3 is 14 residues. Per germline, CDR1 MGHDK and CDR2 SYGVNS. CDR3 loop: CASSPLGTTYEQYF. The DNA of the CDR3 is TGTGCCAGCAGTCCACTCGGGACAACCTACGAGCAGTACTTC.

J is TRBJ2-2 and V is TRBV2; D uncertain. The CDR3 runs to 15 residues. Trimming took off 5 bases at V and 4 bases at J, with 14 bases between the two ends. Germline CDR1 is SNHLY and CDR2 is FYNNEI. The chain's CDR3 is CASSRFLPSTGELFF. CDR3 coding DNA: TGTGCCAGCAGTAGGTTCCTACCTTCCACCGGGGAGCTGTTTTTT.

The V call is TRBV19, the J call TRBJ1-4; unclear D gene. This CDR3 has 11 amino acids. V lost 1 base and J lost 10, with 4 bases in between. Germline-derived CDR1 and CDR2 are LNHDA and SQIVND (reference sequence). The CDR3 here is CASSIAGKLFF. The CDR3 DNA follows: TGTGCCAGTAGTATAGCAGGAAAACTGTTTTTT.

The rearrangement uses TRBV5-4 and TRBJ2-4, with a tentative D call TRBD1 (6 bases). Per the germline V gene, CDR1 is SGHNT and CDR2 is YYREEE (reference sequence). The CDR3 sequence is 16 residues long. V lost 0 bases, J lost 1 base, and 11 bases lay in between. The CDR3 protein is CASSLDRAQAKNIQYF. The CDR3 region has the DNA TGTGCCAGCAGCTTGGACAGGGCCCAGGCCAAAAACATTCAGTACTTC. The entire variable domain, with the rest obtained from reference TRBV5-4 and TRBJ2-4, is as follows: ETGVTQSPTHLIKTRGQQVTLRCSSQSGHNTVSWYQQALGQGPQFIFQYYREEENGRGNFPPRFSGLQFPNYSSELNVNALELDDSALYLCASSLDRAQAKNIQYFGAGTRLSVL.